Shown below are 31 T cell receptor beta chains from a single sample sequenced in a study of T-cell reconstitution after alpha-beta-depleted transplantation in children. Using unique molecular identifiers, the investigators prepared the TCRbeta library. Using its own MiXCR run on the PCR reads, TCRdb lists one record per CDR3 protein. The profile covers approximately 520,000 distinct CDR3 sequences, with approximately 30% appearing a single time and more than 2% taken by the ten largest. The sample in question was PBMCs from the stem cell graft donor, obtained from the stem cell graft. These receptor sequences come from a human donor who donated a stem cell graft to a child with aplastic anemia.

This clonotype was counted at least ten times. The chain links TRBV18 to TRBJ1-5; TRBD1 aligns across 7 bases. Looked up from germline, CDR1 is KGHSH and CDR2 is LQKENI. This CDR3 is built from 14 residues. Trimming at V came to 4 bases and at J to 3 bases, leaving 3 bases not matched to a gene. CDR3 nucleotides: TGTGCCAGCTCACTAGGACAGGACAATCAGCCCCAGCATTTT. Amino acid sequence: CASSLGQDNQPQHF.

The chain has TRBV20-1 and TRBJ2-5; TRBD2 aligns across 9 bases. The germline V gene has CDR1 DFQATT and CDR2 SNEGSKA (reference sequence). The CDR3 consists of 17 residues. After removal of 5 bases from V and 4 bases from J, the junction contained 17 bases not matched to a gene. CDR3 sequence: CSAARGGSGRSGETQYF. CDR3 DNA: TGCAGTGCTGCTAGAGGGGGGAGCGGGAGGTCAGGAGAGACCCAGTACTTC.

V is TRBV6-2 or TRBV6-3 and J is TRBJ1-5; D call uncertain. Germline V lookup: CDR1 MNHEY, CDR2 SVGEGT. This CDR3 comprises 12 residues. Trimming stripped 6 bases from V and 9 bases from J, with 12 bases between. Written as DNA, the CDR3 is TGTGCCAGCAGCGCCCATCTGTGGCCCCAGCATTTT. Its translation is CASSAHLWPQHF.

CDR3 residues: CASSEQGLTRAEAFF. CDR3 in DNA: TGTGCCAGCAGTGAACAGGGTTTAACGAGGGCTGAAGCTTTCTTT. This chain joins TRBV2 and TRBJ1-1; D might be TRBD1 (5 bases). Germline CDR1 reads SNHLY; CDR2 reads FYNNEI. CDR3 length: 15 residues. V was clipped by 2 bases and J by 6 bases, with 16 bases between them.

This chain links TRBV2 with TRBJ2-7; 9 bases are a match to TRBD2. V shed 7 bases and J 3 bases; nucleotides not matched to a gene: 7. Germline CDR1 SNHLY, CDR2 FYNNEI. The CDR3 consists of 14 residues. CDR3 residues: CASTWAGGNYEQYV. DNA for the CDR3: TGTGCCAGCACGTGGGCGGGAGGGAACTACGAGCAGTACGTC.

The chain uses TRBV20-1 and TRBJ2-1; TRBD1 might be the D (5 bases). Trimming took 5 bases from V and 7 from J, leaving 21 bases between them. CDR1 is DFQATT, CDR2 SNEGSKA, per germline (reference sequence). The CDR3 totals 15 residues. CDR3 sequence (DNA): TGCAGTGCTCCCCTATGGGGCAGATCAGGAAATGAGCAGTTCTTC. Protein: CSAPLWGRSGNEQFF.

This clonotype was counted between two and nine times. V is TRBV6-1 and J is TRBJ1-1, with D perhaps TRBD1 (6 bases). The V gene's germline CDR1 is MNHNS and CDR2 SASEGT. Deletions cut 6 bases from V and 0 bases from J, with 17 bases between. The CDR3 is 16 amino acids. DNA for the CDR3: TGTGCCAGCAGGAAACAGGGTATGGTTATGAACACTGAAGCTTTCTTT. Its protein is CASRKQGMVMNTEAFF.

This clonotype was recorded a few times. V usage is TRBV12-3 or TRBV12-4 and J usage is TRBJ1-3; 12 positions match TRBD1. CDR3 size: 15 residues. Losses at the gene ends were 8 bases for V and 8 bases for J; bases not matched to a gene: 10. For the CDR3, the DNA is TGTGCCAGCGTCTCCGGGACAGGGGGCAGAGACACCATATATTTT. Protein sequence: CASVSGTGGRDTIYF.

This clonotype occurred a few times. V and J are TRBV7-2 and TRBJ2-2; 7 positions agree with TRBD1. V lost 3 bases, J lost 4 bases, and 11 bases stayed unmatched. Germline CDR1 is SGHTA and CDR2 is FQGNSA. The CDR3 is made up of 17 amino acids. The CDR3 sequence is CASSFSLTGWATGELFF. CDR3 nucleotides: TGTGCCAGCAGCTTCAGTTTGACAGGGTGGGCCACCGGGGAGCTGTTTTTT.

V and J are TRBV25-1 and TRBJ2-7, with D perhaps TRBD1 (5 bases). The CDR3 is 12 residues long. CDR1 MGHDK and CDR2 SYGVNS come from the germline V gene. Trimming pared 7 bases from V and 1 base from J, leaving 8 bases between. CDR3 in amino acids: CASTDSSYEQYV. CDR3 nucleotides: TGTGCCAGCACCGACAGTTCCTACGAGCAGTACGTC.

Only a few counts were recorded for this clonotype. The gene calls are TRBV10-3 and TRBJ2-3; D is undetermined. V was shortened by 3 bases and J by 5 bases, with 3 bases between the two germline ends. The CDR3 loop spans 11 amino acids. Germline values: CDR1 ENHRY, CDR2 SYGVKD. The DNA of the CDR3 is TGTGCCATCAGTGATCGAGATACGCAGTATTTT. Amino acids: CAISDRDTQYF.

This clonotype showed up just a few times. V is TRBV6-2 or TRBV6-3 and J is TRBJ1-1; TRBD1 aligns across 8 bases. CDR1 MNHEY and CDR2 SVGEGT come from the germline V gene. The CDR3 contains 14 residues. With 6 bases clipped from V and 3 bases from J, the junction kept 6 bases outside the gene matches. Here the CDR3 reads CASRYRGSDTEAFF. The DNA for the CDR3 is TGTGCCAGCAGATACAGGGGGTCGGACACTGAAGCTTTCTTT.

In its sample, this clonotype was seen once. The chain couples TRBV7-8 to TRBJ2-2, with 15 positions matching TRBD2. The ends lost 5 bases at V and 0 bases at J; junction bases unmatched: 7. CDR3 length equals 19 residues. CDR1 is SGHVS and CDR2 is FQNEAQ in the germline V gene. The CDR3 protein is CASSPGLAGGPSNTGELFF. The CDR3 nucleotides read TGTGCCAGCAGCCCCGGACTAGCGGGAGGGCCCTCGAACACCGGGGAGCTGTTTTTT.

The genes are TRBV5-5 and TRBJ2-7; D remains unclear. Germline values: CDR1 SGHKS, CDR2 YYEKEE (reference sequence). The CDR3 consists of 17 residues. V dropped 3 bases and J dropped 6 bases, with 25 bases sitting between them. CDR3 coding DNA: TGTGCCAGCAGCTCGACCTCAGGTAACCCTCTAGTCGGCGAGCAGTACGTC. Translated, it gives CASSSTSGNPLVGEQYV.

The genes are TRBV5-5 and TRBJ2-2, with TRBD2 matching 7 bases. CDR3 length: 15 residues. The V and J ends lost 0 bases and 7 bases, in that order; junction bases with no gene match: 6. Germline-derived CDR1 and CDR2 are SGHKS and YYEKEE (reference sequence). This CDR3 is CASSLEALAGGELFF. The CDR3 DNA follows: TGTGCCAGCAGCTTGGAGGCCTTAGCGGGCGGGGAGCTGTTTTTT.

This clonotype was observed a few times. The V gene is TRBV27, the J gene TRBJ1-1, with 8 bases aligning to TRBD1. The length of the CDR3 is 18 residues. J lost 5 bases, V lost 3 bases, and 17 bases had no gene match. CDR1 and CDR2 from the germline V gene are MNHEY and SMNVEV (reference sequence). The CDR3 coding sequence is TGTGCCAGCAGTTTTAGGACAGGGCCCTCCCTTGCGTATACTGAAGCTTTCTTT. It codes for CASSFRTGPSLAYTEAFF.

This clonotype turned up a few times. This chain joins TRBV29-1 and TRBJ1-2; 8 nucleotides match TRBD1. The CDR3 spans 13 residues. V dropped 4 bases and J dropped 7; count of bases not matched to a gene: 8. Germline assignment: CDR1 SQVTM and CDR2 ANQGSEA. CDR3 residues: CSVGGQGRGGYTF. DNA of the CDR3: TGCAGCGTTGGAGGACAGGGTCGGGGTGGCTACACCTTC.

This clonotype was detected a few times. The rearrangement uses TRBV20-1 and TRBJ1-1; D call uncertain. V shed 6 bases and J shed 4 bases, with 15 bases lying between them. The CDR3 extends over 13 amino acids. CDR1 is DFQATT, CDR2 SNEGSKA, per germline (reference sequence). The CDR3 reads CSATSLETTEAFF. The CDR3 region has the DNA TGCAGTGCGACGTCTTTGGAGACCACTGAAGCTTTCTTT.

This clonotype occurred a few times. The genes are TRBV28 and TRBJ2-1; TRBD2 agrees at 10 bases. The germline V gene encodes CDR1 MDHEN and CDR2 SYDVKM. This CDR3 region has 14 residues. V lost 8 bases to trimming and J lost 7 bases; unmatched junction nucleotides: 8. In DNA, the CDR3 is TGTGCCAGCGATGGCAGCGGGAGGGGAAATGAGCAGTTCTTC. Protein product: CASDGSGRGNEQFF.

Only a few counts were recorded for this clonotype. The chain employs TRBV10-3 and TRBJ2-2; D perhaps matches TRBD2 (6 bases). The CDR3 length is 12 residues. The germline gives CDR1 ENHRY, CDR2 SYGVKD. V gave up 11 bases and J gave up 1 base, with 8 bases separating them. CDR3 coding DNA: TGTGCCCTCGGGGGGAACACCGGGGAGCTGTTTTTT. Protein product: CALGGNTGELFF.

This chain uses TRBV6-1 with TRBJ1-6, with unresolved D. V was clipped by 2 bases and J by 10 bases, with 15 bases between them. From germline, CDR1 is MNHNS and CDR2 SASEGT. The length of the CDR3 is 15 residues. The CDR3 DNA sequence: TGTGCCAGCAGTGAAATCTTCGGGTCGGGATCACCCCTCCACTTT. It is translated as CASSEIFGSGSPLHF.

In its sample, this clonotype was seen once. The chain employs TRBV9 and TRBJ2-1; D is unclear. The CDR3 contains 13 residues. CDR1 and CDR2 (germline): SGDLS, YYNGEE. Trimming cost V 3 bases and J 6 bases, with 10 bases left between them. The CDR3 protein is CASSGRVVNEQFF. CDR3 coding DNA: TGTGCCAGCAGCGGCCGCGTGGTCAATGAGCAGTTCTTC. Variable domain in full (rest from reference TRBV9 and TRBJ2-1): DSGVTQTPKHLITATGQRVTLRCSPRSGDLSVYWYQQSLDQGLQFLIQYYNGEERAKGNILERFSAQQFPDLHSELNLSSLELGDSALYFCASSGRVVNEQFFGPGTRLTVL.

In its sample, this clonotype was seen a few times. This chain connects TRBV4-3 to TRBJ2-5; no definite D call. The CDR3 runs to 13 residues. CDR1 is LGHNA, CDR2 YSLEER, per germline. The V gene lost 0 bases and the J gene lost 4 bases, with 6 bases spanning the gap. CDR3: CASSQEVRETQYF. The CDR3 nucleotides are TGCGCCAGCAGCCAAGAAGTCAGAGAGACCCAGTACTTC.

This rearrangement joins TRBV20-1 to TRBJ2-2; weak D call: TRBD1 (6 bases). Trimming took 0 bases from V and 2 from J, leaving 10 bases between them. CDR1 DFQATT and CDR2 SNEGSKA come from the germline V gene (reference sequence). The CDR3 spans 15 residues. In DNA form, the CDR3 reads TGCAGTGCTAGAGAGGCAGGGGTTAACACCGGGGAGCTGTTTTTT. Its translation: CSAREAGVNTGELFF.

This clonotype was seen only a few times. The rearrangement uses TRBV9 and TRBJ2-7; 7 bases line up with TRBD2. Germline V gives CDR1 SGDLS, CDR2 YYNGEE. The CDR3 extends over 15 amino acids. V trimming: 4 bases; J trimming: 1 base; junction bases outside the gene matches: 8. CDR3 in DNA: TGTGCCAGCAGCCTAAGCGGGGCCCCATCCTACGAGCAGTACTTC. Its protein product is CASSLSGAPSYEQYF.

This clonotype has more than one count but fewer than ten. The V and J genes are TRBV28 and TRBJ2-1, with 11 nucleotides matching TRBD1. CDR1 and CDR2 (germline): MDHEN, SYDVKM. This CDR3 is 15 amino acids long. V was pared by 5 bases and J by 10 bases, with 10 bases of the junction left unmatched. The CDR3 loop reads CASSPTDRGPPEQFF. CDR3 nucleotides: TGTGCCAGCAGTCCCACGGACAGGGGGCCCCCGGAGCAGTTCTTC. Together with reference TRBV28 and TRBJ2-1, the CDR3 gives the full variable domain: DVKVTQSSRYLVKRTGEKVFLECVQDMDHENMFWYRQDPGLGLRLIYFSYDVKMKEKGDIPEGYSVSREKKERFSLILESASTNQTSMYLCASSPTDRGPPEQFFGPGTRLTVL.

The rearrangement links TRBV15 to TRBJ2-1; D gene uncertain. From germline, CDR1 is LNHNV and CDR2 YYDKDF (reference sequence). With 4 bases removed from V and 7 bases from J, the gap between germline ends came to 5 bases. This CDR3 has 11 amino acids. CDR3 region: CATSTENEQFF. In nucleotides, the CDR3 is TGTGCCACCAGCACCGAGAATGAGCAGTTCTTC.

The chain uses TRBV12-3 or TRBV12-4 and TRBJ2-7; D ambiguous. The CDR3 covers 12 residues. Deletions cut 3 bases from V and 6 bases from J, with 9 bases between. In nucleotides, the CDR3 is TGTGCCAGCAGTTTTGTGGTAGGCGAGCAGTACGTC. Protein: CASSFVVGEQYV.

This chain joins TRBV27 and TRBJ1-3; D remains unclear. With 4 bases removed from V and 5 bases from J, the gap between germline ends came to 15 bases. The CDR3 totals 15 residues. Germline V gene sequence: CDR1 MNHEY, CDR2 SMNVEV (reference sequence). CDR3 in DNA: TGTGCCAGCAGTTCCGTCCCTTTGGGGAGAAACACCATATATTTT. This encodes CASSSVPLGRNTIYF.

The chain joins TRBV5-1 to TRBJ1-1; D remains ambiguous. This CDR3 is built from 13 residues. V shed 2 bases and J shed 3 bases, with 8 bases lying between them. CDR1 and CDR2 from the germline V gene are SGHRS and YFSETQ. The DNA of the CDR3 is TGCGCCAGCAGCTTCGGCCCATACACTGAAGCTTTCTTT. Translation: CASSFGPYTEAFF.

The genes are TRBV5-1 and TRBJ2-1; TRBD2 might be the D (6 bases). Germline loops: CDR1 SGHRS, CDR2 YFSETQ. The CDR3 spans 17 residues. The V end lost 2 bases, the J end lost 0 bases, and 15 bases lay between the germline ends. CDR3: CASSFDPIADSYNEQFF. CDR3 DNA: TGCGCCAGCAGCTTCGACCCGATAGCGGACTCCTACAATGAGCAGTTCTTC.